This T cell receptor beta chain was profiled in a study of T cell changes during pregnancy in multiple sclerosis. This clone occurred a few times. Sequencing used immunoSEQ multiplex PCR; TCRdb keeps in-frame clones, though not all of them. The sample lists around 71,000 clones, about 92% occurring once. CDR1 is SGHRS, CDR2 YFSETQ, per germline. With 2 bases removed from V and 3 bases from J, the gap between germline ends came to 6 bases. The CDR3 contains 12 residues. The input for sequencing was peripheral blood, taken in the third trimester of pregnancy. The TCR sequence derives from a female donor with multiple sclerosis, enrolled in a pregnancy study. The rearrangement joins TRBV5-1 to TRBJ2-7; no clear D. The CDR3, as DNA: TGCGCCAGCAGCTTCTATGACTACGAGCAGTACTTC. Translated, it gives CASSFYDYEQYF.